These 16 T cell receptor beta chains originate from one sample sequenced in a study of shared clonotypes between healthy human individuals. Generated by immunoSEQ multiplex PCR, the TCRdb table keeps only in-frame clones and is missing some. The sample has about 2 million clones, 85% to 95% seen once. Terminally differentiated effector memory CD45RA+ cells were excluded from the naive CD8 cells, which were CD45RO-negative and positively selected for CCR7. The sequencing input was naive CD8+ T cells sorted from blood. These receptors came from a man between 18 and 29 years old in good health.

This rearrangement joins TRBV7-8 to TRBJ2-3; D not resolved. Deletions cut 1 base from V and 2 bases from J, with 7 bases between. The germline gives CDR1 SGHVS, CDR2 FQNEAQ. CDR3 size: 14 residues. The CDR3 reads CASSLEGITDTQYF. The DNA of the CDR3 is TGTGCCAGCAGCTTAGAGGGTATCACAGATACGCAGTATTTT.

This rearrangement joins TRBV9 to TRBJ2-1, with D possibly being TRBD1 or TRBD2 (5 bases each). Trimming took 0 bases from V and 9 from J, leaving 13 bases between them. The CDR3 is made up of 14 amino acids. Germline V lookup: CDR1 SGDLS, CDR2 YYNGEE. Here the CDR3 DNA reads TGTGCCAGCAGCGTAGATTGGGGGTCCGGTGAGCAGTTCTTC. Its protein product is CASSVDWGSGEQFF. Complete variable domain (other parts from reference TRBV9 and TRBJ2-1): DSGVTQTPKHLITATGQRVTLRCSPRSGDLSVYWYQQSLDQGLQFLIQYYNGEERAKGNILERFSAQQFPDLHSELNLSSLELGDSALYFCASSVDWGSGEQFFGPGTRLTVL.

Worth noting for this clone: This CDR3 is also generated by other DNA sequences in the sample. The chain links TRBV13 to TRBJ2-1; 10 bases agree with TRBD2. Losses at the gene ends were 0 bases for V and 7 bases for J; bases not matched to a gene: 3. CDR3 length: 15 amino acids. Germline loops: CDR1 PRHDT, CDR2 FYEKMQ (reference sequence). The CDR3 is CASSLGLAGVNEQFF. CDR3 nucleotide sequence: TGTGCCAGCAGCTTAGGGCTAGCGGGAGTTAATGAGCAGTTCTTC.

Comment on this clone: Different DNA sequences within this sample yield the same CDR3. V usage is TRBV13 and J usage is TRBJ2-7; the D gene could be TRBD1 or TRBD2 (5 bases each). This CDR3 has 13 residues. CDR1 and CDR2 from the germline V gene are PRHDT and FYEKMQ (reference sequence). Trimming cost V 3 bases and J 1 base, with 7 bases left between them. CDR3 amino acids: CASSFGASYEQYF. CDR3 DNA: TGTGCCAGCAGCTTCGGGGCTTCCTACGAGCAGTACTTC. Complete variable domain (other parts from reference TRBV13 and TRBJ2-7): AAGVIQSPRHLIKEKRETATLKCYPIPRHDTVYWYQQGPGQDPQFLISFYEKMQSDKGSIPDRFSAQQFSDYHSELNMSSLELGDSALYFCASSFGASYEQYFGPGTRLTVT.

The J gene is TRBJ1-6, the V gene TRBV27; D is perhaps TRBD1 (5 bases). The CDR3 runs 14 residues. Trimming left V 8 bases short and J 7 bases short, with 15 bases between. Germline loops: CDR1 MNHEY, CDR2 SMNVEV (reference sequence). CDR3 sequence (DNA): TGTGCCAGCCTTCCGGGGGGAGCGAATTCACCCCTCCACTTT. It encodes CASLPGGANSPLHF.

CDR3 protein: CASSQVAISYNSPLHF. The CDR3 bases are TGCGCCAGCAGCCAAGTCGCTATCTCCTATAATTCACCCCTCCACTTT. The V call is TRBV4-1, the J call TRBJ1-6; D gene uncertain. Germline CDR1 and CDR2: MGHRA and YSYEKL. With 1 base removed from V and 0 bases from J, the gap between germline ends came to 7 bases. This CDR3 has 16 amino acids.

The genes are TRBV4-2 and TRBJ2-7; TRBD2 matches 12 bases. V was pared by 4 bases and J by 3 bases, with 4 bases of the junction left unmatched. There are 15 residues in the CDR3. The V gene's germline CDR1 is LGHNA and CDR2 YNFKEQ. CDR3 nucleotide sequence: TGTGCCAGCAGCCCCAGGACTAGCGGGAACTACGAGCAGTACTTC. Residues: CASSPRTSGNYEQYF.

V and J are TRBV9 and TRBJ2-5, with TRBD1 identical over 8 bases. J lost 1 base, V lost 3 bases, and 5 bases had no gene match. Germline V gene data show CDR1 as SGDLS and CDR2 as YYNGEE. The CDR3 totals 15 residues. CDR3 sequence: CASSGDRGFQETQYF. The CDR3 bases are TGTGCCAGCAGCGGAGACAGGGGATTCCAAGAGACCCAGTACTTC.

The V and J genes are TRBV5-5 and TRBJ1-1; D unresolved. V lost 2 bases, J lost 8 bases, and 10 bases lay in between. Germline V gives CDR1 SGHKS, CDR2 YYEKEE (reference sequence). The CDR3 runs 12 residues. The CDR3 DNA reads as TGTGCCAGCAGCTTTAGAGGAGGGGAAGCTTTCTTT. Amino acid sequence: CASSFRGGEAFF.

Worth noting for this clone: This CDR3 is also generated by other DNA sequences in the sample. The chain employs TRBV7-9 and TRBJ2-7, with a tentative D call TRBD2 (5 bases). Looked up from germline, CDR1 is SEHNR and CDR2 is FQNEAQ (reference sequence). The CDR3 has 13 amino acids. Trimming shortened V by 5 bases and J by 1 base, and 9 bases separated the two germline ends. In DNA, the CDR3 is TGTGCCAGCAGCGACGGGAATTCCTACGAGCAGTACTTC. This sequence encodes CASSDGNSYEQYF.

The rearrangement joins TRBV6-6 to TRBJ2-1; D gene ambiguous. Germline CDR1 MNHNY, CDR2 SVGAGI (reference sequence). The CDR3 runs 16 residues. The V end was cut by 0 bases, the J end by 2 bases, with 11 bases between. The CDR3 spells CASSYSLGVPYNEQFF. The DNA of the CDR3 is TGTGCCAGCAGTTACTCTCTTGGGGTCCCCTACAATGAGCAGTTCTTC.

The rearrangement links TRBV13 to TRBJ2-7; D is possibly TRBD2 (5 bases). V lost 5 bases and J lost 2, with 10 bases in between. This CDR3 is built from 13 residues. Germline V gene sequence: CDR1 PRHDT, CDR2 FYEKMQ (reference sequence). For the CDR3, the DNA is TGTGCCAGCAGCCCAGGACTGGCCTACGAGCAGTACTTC. Amino acid sequence: CASSPGLAYEQYF.

V is TRBV10-2 and J is TRBJ2-1, with 9 bases lining up with TRBD1. CDR3 length: 15 residues. J was trimmed by 9 bases and V by 3 bases; bases with no gene match: 9. Germline V gene lookup returns CDR1 WSHSY and CDR2 SAAADI. The DNA for the CDR3 is TGCGCCAGCAGTGATGGGACAGGGACCCTCAGTGAGCAGTTCTTC. Encoded protein: CASSDGTGTLSEQFF.

This clone was counted once. This chain joins TRBV5-8 and TRBJ2-3; 8 bases fit TRBD2. Trimming removed 4 bases from V and 0 bases from J; junction bases left unmatched: 10. The CDR3 is 17 residues long. Germline V gene data show CDR1 as SGHTS and CDR2 as YDEGEE. In DNA, the CDR3 is TGTGCCAGCAGCCCCGACGGGAGCGGGAGTAGCACAGATACGCAGTATTTT. It yields the protein CASSPDGSGSSTDTQYF.

The chain couples TRBV13 to TRBJ1-2; weak D call: TRBD1 (5 bases). The length of the CDR3 is 13 residues. CDR1 is PRHDT, CDR2 FYEKMQ, per germline (reference sequence). V was pared by 4 bases and J by 4 bases, with 10 bases between. CDR3 sequence reads: CASSSRGVYGYTF. Written as DNA, the CDR3 is TGTGCCAGCAGCTCTAGAGGGGTCTATGGCTACACCTTC.

The chain couples TRBV19 to TRBJ2-3; D remains ambiguous. Trimming pared 3 bases from V and 5 bases from J, leaving 6 bases between. The CDR3 length is 12 residues. Germline CDR1 LNHDA, CDR2 SQIVND (reference sequence). The DNA of the CDR3 is TGTGCCAGTAGTATGGACCTAGATACGCAGTATTTT. It is translated as CASSMDLDTQYF.